The 10 T cell receptor beta chains below all came from one sample that was sequenced in a study of response to subunit inactivated influenza vaccine. TCRdb re-analysed the RT-PCR reads in MiXCR, keeping a single row per CDR3 protein. Of 800,000 or so distinct CDR3 sequences in the sample, less than 25% are singletons; the top ten hold roughly a tenth. The source material was PBMCs from blood, sampled roughly 5 days after vaccination. The origin of the receptors is a man aged 50 or older who received an inactivated influenza vaccine.

This clonotype was counted only a few times. The chain is built from TRBV5-1 and TRBJ2-3, with TRBD1 matching 8 bases. The length of the CDR3 is 13 residues. J was trimmed by 8 bases and V by 6 bases; bases with no gene match: 8. The germline V gene encodes CDR1 SGHRS and CDR2 YFSETQ. DNA of the CDR3: TGCGCCAGCAACCCCGGACAGGGTGGTACGCAGTATTTT. Amino acids: CASNPGQGGTQYF.

CDR3 in DNA: TGTGCCAGCAGCCAAGAAGCCGCAAACTCTGGGGCCAACGTCCTGACTTTC. Translation gives CASSQEAANSGANVLTF. The V call is TRBV4-2, the J call TRBJ2-6; D remains ambiguous. The CDR3 runs to 17 residues. V gave up 0 bases and J gave up 0 bases, with 9 bases separating them. Germline loops: CDR1 LGHNA, CDR2 YNFKEQ.

The table lists this clonotype with a few counts. The chain carries TRBV20-1 and TRBJ2-3; 7 bases line up with TRBD2. CDR3 length equals 15 residues. Trimming removed 0 bases from V and 1 base from J; junction bases left unmatched: 4. Germline CDR1 reads DFQATT; CDR2 reads SNEGSKA (reference sequence). CDR3: CSARDRTRGTDTQYF. CDR3 DNA: TGCAGTGCTAGAGATAGGACTAGAGGCACAGATACGCAGTATTTT.

About this clonotype: A single base separates this from a much larger clone, so it may be a read error. The chain has TRBV12-3 or TRBV12-4 and TRBJ2-2, with TRBD2 identical over 9 bases. The CDR3 is 16 amino acids. CDR3: CASSLQSGGLLGELLF. In DNA form, the CDR3 reads TGTGCCAGCAGTTTACAGAGCGGGGGGCTGCTCGGGGAGCTGCTTTTT.

The chain combines TRBV20-1 with TRBJ2-7; 7 nucleotides match TRBD1. After removal of 6 bases from V and 3 bases from J, the junction contained 8 bases not matched to a gene. Germline-derived CDR1 and CDR2 are DFQATT and SNEGSKA (reference sequence). CDR3 length: 13 residues. CDR3 in amino acids: CSASNRGFYEQYF. The CDR3 DNA follows: TGCAGTGCCAGTAACAGGGGTTTCTACGAGCAGTACTTC.

Here the CDR3 DNA reads TGTGCCAGCAGCTACAAGCGGGGGGTGTCGAACACCGGGGAGCTGTTTTTT. Translated: CASSYKRGVSNTGELFF. The rearrangement joins TRBV7-9 to TRBJ2-2; 9 bases agree with TRBD2. This CDR3 comprises 17 residues. The ends lost 4 bases at V and 0 bases at J; junction bases unmatched: 6. Germline CDR1 reads SEHNR; CDR2 reads FQNEAQ (reference sequence).

V gene TRBV12-3 or TRBV12-4 combines with J gene TRBJ2-7, with a possible D match to TRBD1 (6 bases). The CDR3 consists of 16 residues. The germline V and J ends were trimmed by 7 bases and 9 bases, with 28 bases remaining between them. The CDR3: CASNTRLGDRRPRQYF. CDR3 nucleotide sequence: TGTGCCAGCAACACAAGGCTGGGTGACAGGAGGCCGCGGCAGTACTTC.

This clonotype was picked up a small number of times. V and J are TRBV4-1 and TRBJ1-2; perhaps TRBD1 as D (5 bases). There are 16 residues in the CDR3. V was cut by 1 base and J by 4 bases, with 16 bases left in between. CDR1 and CDR2 (germline): MGHRA, YSYEKL. CDR3 protein: CASSQVLRGRSYGYTF. In DNA form, the CDR3 reads TGCGCCAGCAGCCAAGTGTTAAGGGGCAGGAGCTATGGCTACACCTTC.

V is TRBV6-4 and J is TRBJ1-2, with D unclear. Trimming left V 0 bases short and J 8 bases short, with 7 bases between. The CDR3 loop spans 12 amino acids. The germline CDR1 and CDR2 sequences are MRHNA and SNTAGT. CDR3 residues: CASSDSLGGYTF. Written as DNA, the CDR3 is TGTGCCAGCAGTGACTCATTGGGCGGCTACACCTTC.

The V and J genes are TRBV20-1 and TRBJ1-1; unclear D gene. The V gene lost 6 bases and the J gene lost 10 bases, with 24 bases spanning the gap. The CDR3 covers 14 residues. CDR1 and CDR2 from the germline V gene are DFQATT and SNEGSKA (reference sequence). This chain's CDR3 is CSAPLILGIGRAFF. The CDR3 coding sequence is TGCAGTGCCCCTTTAATTCTTGGTATTGGGAGAGCTTTCTTT.